The 17 T cell receptor beta chains below come from one sample, sequenced in a study of T cell repertoires in cytomegalovirus infection. One entry per CDR3 protein results from TCRdb running MiXCR on the reads. The sample carries around 450,000 distinct CDR3 sequences, about 11% recorded once. Specimen: PBMCs. These receptors were collected from a human donor in good health (CMV status not recorded). Some clones in this sample may be carry-over from other donors' samples.

Details on this clonotype: This clone may be a read error of a much larger clone one base away. This chain links TRBV7-4 with TRBJ2-2; tentatively, D is TRBD2 (6 bases). Germline CDR1 is SGHVT and CDR2 is SQSDAQ. This CDR3 contains 15 residues. The ends were cut back, 7 bases at V and 2 bases at J, with 14 bases in the middle. This CDR3 is CASNRGTDNTGELFF. The CDR3 coding sequence is TGTGCCAGCAACCGGGGGACTGATAACACCGGGGAGCTGTTTTTT.

This clonotype was counted many times. The chain couples TRBV12-3 or TRBV12-4 to TRBJ1-2; no reliable D call. This CDR3 region has 11 residues. V was clipped by 1 base and J by 8 bases, with 5 bases between them. CDR3 region: CASSLGPGYTF. The CDR3 DNA follows: TGTGCCAGCAGTTTAGGTCCCGGCTACACCTTC.

This chain links TRBV5-5 with TRBJ1-1; D possibly corresponds to TRBD1 (5 bases). The CDR3 spans 12 residues. Per the germline V gene, CDR1 is SGHKS and CDR2 is YYEKEE (reference sequence). With 5 bases removed from V and 10 bases from J, the gap between germline ends came to 15 bases. The CDR3 region is CASSADGGGAFF. CDR3 nucleotides: TGTGCCAGCAGTGCTGACGGGGGGGGAGCTTTCTTT.

This clonotype was seen at least ten times. The rearrangement joins TRBV6-1 to TRBJ2-7; 14 bases are shared with TRBD2. The CDR3 covers 13 residues. V gave up 6 bases and J gave up 7 bases; unmatched junction bases: 2. Germline-derived CDR1 and CDR2 are MNHNS and SASEGT. DNA for the CDR3: TGTGCCAGCAGGACTAGCGGGAGGGGTGAGCAGTACTTC. Translating it yields CASRTSGRGEQYF.

This clonotype was seen ten or more times. The chain combines TRBV7-8 with TRBJ2-3; no definite D call. This CDR3 is built from 14 residues. Trimming stripped 0 bases from V and 0 bases from J, with 4 bases between. Germline CDR1 and CDR2: SGHVS and FQNEAQ. The CDR3 here is CASSLAISTDTQYF. CDR3 in DNA: TGTGCCAGCAGCTTAGCCATAAGCACAGATACGCAGTATTTT.

The genes are TRBV7-3 and TRBJ1-1; D ambiguous. Germline V gene sequence: CDR1 SGHTA, CDR2 FQGTGA. The CDR3 has 15 amino acids. The ends were cut back, 5 bases at V and 6 bases at J, with 19 bases in the middle. CDR3 sequence reads: CASSPGLLYRAEAFF. The DNA for the CDR3 is TGTGCCAGCAGCCCGGGCCTACTCTATCGGGCTGAAGCTTTCTTT.

The V gene is TRBV7-9, the J gene TRBJ2-7; TRBD1 aligns across 9 bases. Losses at the gene ends were 4 bases for V and 4 bases for J; bases not matched to a gene: 11. Germline loops: CDR1 SEHNR, CDR2 FQNEAQ (reference sequence). The CDR3 loop spans 16 amino acids. CDR3 DNA sequence: TGTGCCAGCAGCTCCGGTACAGGGGGCCTCGTGTACGAGCAGTACTTC. Amino acids: CASSSGTGGLVYEQYF.

This clonotype counts as medium-sized. The chain employs TRBV7-2 and TRBJ1-2, with TRBD1 matching 11 bases. J lost 3 bases, V lost 2 bases, and 5 bases had no gene match. The CDR3 spans 16 residues. Germline CDR1 SGHTA, CDR2 FQGNSA. The CDR3 DNA sequence: TGTGCCAGCAGCTTATCGTCGGGACAGGGGGACTATGGCTACACCTTC. This sequence encodes CASSLSSGQGDYGYTF.

The chain uses TRBV20-1 and TRBJ1-1; 8 nucleotides line up with TRBD1. Germline V lookup: CDR1 DFQATT, CDR2 SNEGSKA (reference sequence). This CDR3 contains 15 residues. V gave up 2 bases and J gave up 1 base; unmatched junction bases: 6. The CDR3 bases are TGCAGTGCTAGAAGGTTAACAGGGGGGAACACTGAAGCTTTCTTT. Translated, it gives CSARRLTGGNTEAFF.

The table lists this clonotype with many counts. The chain carries TRBV7-2 and TRBJ2-5; a possible D gene is TRBD1 (6 bases). The CDR3 extends over 16 amino acids. Per germline, CDR1 SGHTA and CDR2 FQGNSA. The V gene lost 3 bases and the J gene lost 1 base, with 15 bases spanning the gap. CDR3: CASSLAGAGTQETQYF. CDR3 DNA: TGTGCCAGCAGCTTGGCAGGGGCGGGTACCCAAGAGACCCAGTACTTC.

This clonotype came up a few times. This chain uses TRBV10-1 with TRBJ2-1; D not certain. This CDR3 region has 14 residues. Germline CDR1 and CDR2: WNHNN and SYGVQD (reference sequence). Trimming left V 5 bases short and J 0 bases short, with 8 bases between. CDR3 DNA: TGCGCCAGCAGTCAATCGAGCTCCTACAATGAGCAGTTCTTC. Translated: CASSQSSSYNEQFF.

The table lists this clonotype with a few counts. The V call is TRBV29-1, the J call TRBJ1-2, with D maybe TRBD1 (5 bases). Germline V lookup: CDR1 SQVTM, CDR2 ANQGSEA. The CDR3 spans 16 residues. Trimming cost V 7 bases and J 0 bases, with 21 bases left between them. Written as DNA, the CDR3 is TGCAGCGCCACAGATGGAAACAGGTTAGCTAACTATGGCTACACCTTC. It is translated as CSATDGNRLANYGYTF.

In its sample, this clonotype was seen once. Just one base apart from a much larger clone, this may be a read error. The chain carries TRBV7-9 and TRBJ2-1, with 13 bases identical to TRBD2. The CDR3 length is 18 residues. Germline lookup yields CDR1 SEHNR and CDR2 FQNEAQ (reference sequence). CDR3 sequence: CASSLTSGGAESYNEEFF. CDR3 in DNA: TGTGCCAGCAGCTTAACTAGCGGGGGGGCCGAGTCCTACAATGAGGAGTTCTTC.

This clonotype was found many times. This chain links TRBV4-2 with TRBJ1-2, with D possibly TRBD1 on 6 matching bases. The CDR3 spans 14 residues. In germline, CDR1 is LGHNA, CDR2 YNFKEQ. V was clipped by 4 bases and J by 7 bases, with 16 bases between them. CDR3 amino acids: CASSPSGGGSGYTF. CDR3 nucleotides: TGTGCCAGCAGCCCCTCGGGGGGCGGGAGTGGCTACACCTTC.

This clonotype was recorded many times. The CDR3 coding sequence is TGTGCCAGCAGCTCTGGACAGACGTCCACAGATACGCAGTATTTT. Translated, it gives CASSSGQTSTDTQYF. The genes are TRBV5-4 and TRBJ2-3, with TRBD1 as a possible D gene (6 bases). The CDR3 runs 15 residues. Between the trimmed V and J ends, which lost 3 bases and 2 bases, there was a span of 13 bases. Germline CDR1 is SGHNT and CDR2 is YYREEE (reference sequence).

The chain links TRBV20-1 to TRBJ1-5; unclear D gene. The CDR3 length is 12 residues. CDR1 and CDR2 from the germline V gene are DFQATT and SNEGSKA (reference sequence). Trimming stripped 5 bases from V and 3 bases from J, with 8 bases between. In DNA form, the CDR3 reads TGCAGTGCTGGGAGTCCCAATCAGCCCCAGCATTTT. Protein sequence: CSAGSPNQPQHF.

This clonotype was found a few times. The V call is TRBV20-1, the J call TRBJ2-7, with D possibly being TRBD1 (6 bases). V shed 3 bases and J shed 6 bases, with 12 bases lying between them. Germline CDR1 is DFQATT and CDR2 is SNEGSKA (reference sequence). The CDR3 has 12 residues. This CDR3 is CSARQGTSEQYF. The CDR3 coding sequence is TGCAGTGCTAGGCAGGGGACGAGCGAGCAGTACTTC.